This T cell receptor (beta chain) stems from a study of CD8+ T cells in alopecia areata. RNA was extracted and reverse transcribed into cDNA as the sequencing template. Sequencing used immunoSEQ multiplex PCR; TCRdb keeps in-frame clones, though not all of them. The sample holds about 200,000 clones, over 60% seen once. The sample's treatment: oral pan-JAK inhibitor, 5-10 mg twice daily. The CDR3 is made up of 15 amino acids. The germline gives CDR1 SQVTM, CDR2 ANQGSEA. The ends were cut back, 0 bases at V and 6 bases at J, with 17 bases in the middle. The chain is built from TRBV29-1 and TRBJ1-1, with D tentatively TRBD1 (6 bases). The sequencing here drew on CD4+ T cells sorted from blood, taken at week 4, from a patient treated with tofacitinib. The source is a human donor with alopecia areata. The CDR3 reads CSVEDPKGGRAEAFF. CDR3 in DNA: TGCAGCGTTGAAGACCCCAAGGGGGGTAGGGCTGAAGCTTTCTTT.